The entry below gives a single T cell receptor beta chain sequence along with its context. Amplified TCR beta CDR3 regions were obtained using RNA transcripts as template. Second-round multiplex PCR followed a first-round RT-PCR using HTBI primers. Each CDR3 protein is one row after TCRdb ran MiXCR on the multiplex PCR reads. The table has more than 550,000 distinct CDR3 sequences, just over 40% seen once. These data are taken from a study of Graves' ophthalmopathy and Graves' hyperthyroidism. From fresh peripheral blood, over 9 ml in volume, the PBMCs were obtained. Sequenced input: peripheral blood. The clonotype originates from an adult man with Graves' ophthalmopathy.

CDR3 nucleotides: TGTGCCACCAGCAGTGACAGGGAACCTCAACGGCCCCTCCACTTT. Encoded protein: CATSSDREPQRPLHF. The chain joins TRBV15 to TRBJ1-6; 7 bases are shared with TRBD1. From germline, CDR1 is LNHNV and CDR2 YYDKDF (reference sequence). V shed 3 bases and J 13 bases; nucleotides not matched to a gene: 12. This CDR3 is 15 amino acids long.